The 13 T cell receptor beta chains presented below share a single source sample, sequenced in a study of T cell responses to AZD1222 COVID-19 vaccine (dated by TCRdb to 2020 to 2022). Libraries were built with the immunoSEQ multiplex PCR assay. The clones in this table, taken by TCRdb from immuneACCESS, are in-frame only. Not every clone is retained; where verified, under half of the shortfall comes from an unresolved V gene, and the cause of the rest is unknown. The sample table lists 140,000 to 150,000 clones, roughly 91% of them with a count of one. About 8.6% of the sample goes to the ten largest clones. According to the study, the label for this sample's time point signals: baseline before first vaccination. The sample was peripheral blood, taken on day 0 of AZD1222 vaccination. These receptors were obtained from an adult in good health.

This chain joins TRBV19 and TRBJ2-2; TRBD1 matches at 9 bases. The CDR3 totals 14 residues. The V gene end was trimmed by 6 bases and the J gene end by 4 bases; junction bases not matched to a gene: 3. CDR1 and CDR2 (germline): LNHDA, SQIVND (reference sequence). The CDR3 DNA is TGTGCCAGTAGCTCGACAGGGGGCACCGGGGAGCTGTTTTTT. It is translated as CASSSTGGTGELFF.

V is TRBV6-1 and J is TRBJ1-1; 8 nucleotides match TRBD1. Germline V gene sequence: CDR1 MNHNS, CDR2 SASEGT. Trimming cost V 1 base and J 2 bases; bases outside gene matches: 3. CDR3 size: 15 residues. The CDR3 DNA follows: TGTGCCAGCAGTGAAGGGACAGGGAGAAACACTGAAGCTTTCTTT. Amino acid sequence: CASSEGTGRNTEAFF.

V usage is TRBV3-1 (or the pseudogene TRBV3-2) and J usage is TRBJ1-2; D is unresolved. Deletions cut 0 bases from V and 6 bases from J, with 5 bases between. The CDR3 sequence is 12 residues long. CDR1 and CDR2 from the germline V gene are LGHDT and YNNKEL (reference sequence). CDR3 DNA sequence: TGTGCCAGCAGCCAAGAAGTGGATGGCTACACCTTC. Amino acids: CASSQEVDGYTF.

This sequence joins TRBV5-1 and TRBJ1-3; 8 bases are shared with TRBD1. Germline V gives CDR1 SGHRS, CDR2 YFSETQ. This CDR3 region has 14 residues. The V gene end was trimmed by 1 base and the J gene end by 4 bases; junction bases not matched to a gene: 1. The CDR3 loop is CASSLSGGGNTIYF. Here the CDR3 DNA reads TGCGCCAGCAGCTTGTCAGGGGGCGGAAACACCATATATTTT.

The rearrangement joins TRBV11-2 to TRBJ1-1, with D hard to call. The ends were cut back, 5 bases at V and 1 base at J, with 11 bases in the middle. The CDR3 length is 14 residues. Germline CDR1 SGHAT, CDR2 FQNNGV. This CDR3 reads CASSGLVGNTEAFF. The CDR3 nucleotides are TGTGCCAGCAGCGGGCTAGTTGGGAACACTGAAGCTTTCTTT.

This chain uses TRBV6-5 with TRBJ2-1; TRBD2 aligns across 10 bases. The junction had 4 bases not matched to a gene; V was cut back by 0 bases and J by 8 bases. Germline-derived CDR1 and CDR2 are MNHEY and SVGAGI. The length of the CDR3 is 15 residues. CDR3 coding DNA: TGTGCCAGCAGTTACTCGAGCGGGGGGGCGGATGAGCAGTTCTTC. Amino acids: CASSYSSGGADEQFF.

The chain has TRBV2 and TRBJ1-5; D remains ambiguous. V dropped 3 bases and J dropped 0 bases, with 6 bases sitting between them. Germline values: CDR1 SNHLY, CDR2 FYNNEI. This CDR3 spans 14 amino acids. This CDR3 is CASSDLSSNQPQHF. CDR3 sequence (DNA): TGTGCCAGCAGTGATTTAAGTAGCAATCAGCCCCAGCATTTT.

This clone has just a few counts. V gene TRBV2 combines with J gene TRBJ2-1; 9 bases are a match to TRBD2. Germline assignment: CDR1 SNHLY and CDR2 FYNNEI. V trimming: 2 bases; J trimming: 7 bases; junction bases outside the gene matches: 6. The CDR3 has 15 amino acids. The chain's CDR3 is CASSERLAATNEQFF. In DNA, the CDR3 is TGTGCCAGCAGTGAAAGACTAGCGGCGACAAATGAGCAGTTCTTC.

CDR3 residues: CSVSATGRDTQYF. The CDR3 DNA reads as TGCAGCGTTTCGGCGACAGGGAGAGATACGCAGTATTTT. The V call is TRBV29-1, the J call TRBJ2-3; TRBD1 matches 7 bases. CDR1 and CDR2 from the germline V gene are SQVTM and ANQGSEA. The V gene end was trimmed by 5 bases and the J gene end by 5 bases; junction bases not matched to a gene: 7. There are 13 residues in the CDR3.

This CDR3 is CASSPRDLGGETQYF. The CDR3, as DNA: TGTGCCAGCTCACCAAGGGACCTCGGAGGGGAGACCCAGTACTTC. The V and J genes are TRBV18 and TRBJ2-5; a weak D match, TRBD2 (6 bases). Germline CDR1 KGHSH, CDR2 LQKENI. The ends were cut back, 2 bases at V and 5 bases at J, with 15 bases in the middle. The CDR3 is made up of 15 amino acids.

The J gene is TRBJ1-1, the V gene TRBV6-1; D gene ambiguous. The CDR3 is 12 amino acids. V was pared by 2 bases and J by 5 bases, with 6 bases between. Germline assignment: CDR1 MNHNS and CDR2 SASEGT. This CDR3 is CASSEPGTEAFF. CDR3 nucleotide sequence: TGTGCCAGCAGTGAACCGGGAACTGAAGCTTTCTTT.

V usage is TRBV30 and J usage is TRBJ1-2; no firm D call. V was cut by 1 base and J by 8 bases, with 8 bases left in between. Looked up from germline, CDR1 is GTSNPN and CDR2 is SVGIG (reference sequence). The CDR3 runs to 11 residues. CDR3 in amino acids: CAWSALAGYTF. The CDR3 region has the DNA TGTGCCTGGAGTGCCCTCGCCGGCTACACCTTC.

The rearrangement uses TRBV2 and TRBJ1-1; D might be TRBD1 (5 bases). Germline-derived CDR1 and CDR2 are SNHLY and FYNNEI. The CDR3 is 14 residues long. Deletions cut 4 bases from V and 5 bases from J, with 14 bases between. CDR3 sequence (DNA): TGTGCCAGCAGTGGGGAGGGGCTTTGGACTGAAGCTTTCTTT. Protein sequence: CASSGEGLWTEAFF.